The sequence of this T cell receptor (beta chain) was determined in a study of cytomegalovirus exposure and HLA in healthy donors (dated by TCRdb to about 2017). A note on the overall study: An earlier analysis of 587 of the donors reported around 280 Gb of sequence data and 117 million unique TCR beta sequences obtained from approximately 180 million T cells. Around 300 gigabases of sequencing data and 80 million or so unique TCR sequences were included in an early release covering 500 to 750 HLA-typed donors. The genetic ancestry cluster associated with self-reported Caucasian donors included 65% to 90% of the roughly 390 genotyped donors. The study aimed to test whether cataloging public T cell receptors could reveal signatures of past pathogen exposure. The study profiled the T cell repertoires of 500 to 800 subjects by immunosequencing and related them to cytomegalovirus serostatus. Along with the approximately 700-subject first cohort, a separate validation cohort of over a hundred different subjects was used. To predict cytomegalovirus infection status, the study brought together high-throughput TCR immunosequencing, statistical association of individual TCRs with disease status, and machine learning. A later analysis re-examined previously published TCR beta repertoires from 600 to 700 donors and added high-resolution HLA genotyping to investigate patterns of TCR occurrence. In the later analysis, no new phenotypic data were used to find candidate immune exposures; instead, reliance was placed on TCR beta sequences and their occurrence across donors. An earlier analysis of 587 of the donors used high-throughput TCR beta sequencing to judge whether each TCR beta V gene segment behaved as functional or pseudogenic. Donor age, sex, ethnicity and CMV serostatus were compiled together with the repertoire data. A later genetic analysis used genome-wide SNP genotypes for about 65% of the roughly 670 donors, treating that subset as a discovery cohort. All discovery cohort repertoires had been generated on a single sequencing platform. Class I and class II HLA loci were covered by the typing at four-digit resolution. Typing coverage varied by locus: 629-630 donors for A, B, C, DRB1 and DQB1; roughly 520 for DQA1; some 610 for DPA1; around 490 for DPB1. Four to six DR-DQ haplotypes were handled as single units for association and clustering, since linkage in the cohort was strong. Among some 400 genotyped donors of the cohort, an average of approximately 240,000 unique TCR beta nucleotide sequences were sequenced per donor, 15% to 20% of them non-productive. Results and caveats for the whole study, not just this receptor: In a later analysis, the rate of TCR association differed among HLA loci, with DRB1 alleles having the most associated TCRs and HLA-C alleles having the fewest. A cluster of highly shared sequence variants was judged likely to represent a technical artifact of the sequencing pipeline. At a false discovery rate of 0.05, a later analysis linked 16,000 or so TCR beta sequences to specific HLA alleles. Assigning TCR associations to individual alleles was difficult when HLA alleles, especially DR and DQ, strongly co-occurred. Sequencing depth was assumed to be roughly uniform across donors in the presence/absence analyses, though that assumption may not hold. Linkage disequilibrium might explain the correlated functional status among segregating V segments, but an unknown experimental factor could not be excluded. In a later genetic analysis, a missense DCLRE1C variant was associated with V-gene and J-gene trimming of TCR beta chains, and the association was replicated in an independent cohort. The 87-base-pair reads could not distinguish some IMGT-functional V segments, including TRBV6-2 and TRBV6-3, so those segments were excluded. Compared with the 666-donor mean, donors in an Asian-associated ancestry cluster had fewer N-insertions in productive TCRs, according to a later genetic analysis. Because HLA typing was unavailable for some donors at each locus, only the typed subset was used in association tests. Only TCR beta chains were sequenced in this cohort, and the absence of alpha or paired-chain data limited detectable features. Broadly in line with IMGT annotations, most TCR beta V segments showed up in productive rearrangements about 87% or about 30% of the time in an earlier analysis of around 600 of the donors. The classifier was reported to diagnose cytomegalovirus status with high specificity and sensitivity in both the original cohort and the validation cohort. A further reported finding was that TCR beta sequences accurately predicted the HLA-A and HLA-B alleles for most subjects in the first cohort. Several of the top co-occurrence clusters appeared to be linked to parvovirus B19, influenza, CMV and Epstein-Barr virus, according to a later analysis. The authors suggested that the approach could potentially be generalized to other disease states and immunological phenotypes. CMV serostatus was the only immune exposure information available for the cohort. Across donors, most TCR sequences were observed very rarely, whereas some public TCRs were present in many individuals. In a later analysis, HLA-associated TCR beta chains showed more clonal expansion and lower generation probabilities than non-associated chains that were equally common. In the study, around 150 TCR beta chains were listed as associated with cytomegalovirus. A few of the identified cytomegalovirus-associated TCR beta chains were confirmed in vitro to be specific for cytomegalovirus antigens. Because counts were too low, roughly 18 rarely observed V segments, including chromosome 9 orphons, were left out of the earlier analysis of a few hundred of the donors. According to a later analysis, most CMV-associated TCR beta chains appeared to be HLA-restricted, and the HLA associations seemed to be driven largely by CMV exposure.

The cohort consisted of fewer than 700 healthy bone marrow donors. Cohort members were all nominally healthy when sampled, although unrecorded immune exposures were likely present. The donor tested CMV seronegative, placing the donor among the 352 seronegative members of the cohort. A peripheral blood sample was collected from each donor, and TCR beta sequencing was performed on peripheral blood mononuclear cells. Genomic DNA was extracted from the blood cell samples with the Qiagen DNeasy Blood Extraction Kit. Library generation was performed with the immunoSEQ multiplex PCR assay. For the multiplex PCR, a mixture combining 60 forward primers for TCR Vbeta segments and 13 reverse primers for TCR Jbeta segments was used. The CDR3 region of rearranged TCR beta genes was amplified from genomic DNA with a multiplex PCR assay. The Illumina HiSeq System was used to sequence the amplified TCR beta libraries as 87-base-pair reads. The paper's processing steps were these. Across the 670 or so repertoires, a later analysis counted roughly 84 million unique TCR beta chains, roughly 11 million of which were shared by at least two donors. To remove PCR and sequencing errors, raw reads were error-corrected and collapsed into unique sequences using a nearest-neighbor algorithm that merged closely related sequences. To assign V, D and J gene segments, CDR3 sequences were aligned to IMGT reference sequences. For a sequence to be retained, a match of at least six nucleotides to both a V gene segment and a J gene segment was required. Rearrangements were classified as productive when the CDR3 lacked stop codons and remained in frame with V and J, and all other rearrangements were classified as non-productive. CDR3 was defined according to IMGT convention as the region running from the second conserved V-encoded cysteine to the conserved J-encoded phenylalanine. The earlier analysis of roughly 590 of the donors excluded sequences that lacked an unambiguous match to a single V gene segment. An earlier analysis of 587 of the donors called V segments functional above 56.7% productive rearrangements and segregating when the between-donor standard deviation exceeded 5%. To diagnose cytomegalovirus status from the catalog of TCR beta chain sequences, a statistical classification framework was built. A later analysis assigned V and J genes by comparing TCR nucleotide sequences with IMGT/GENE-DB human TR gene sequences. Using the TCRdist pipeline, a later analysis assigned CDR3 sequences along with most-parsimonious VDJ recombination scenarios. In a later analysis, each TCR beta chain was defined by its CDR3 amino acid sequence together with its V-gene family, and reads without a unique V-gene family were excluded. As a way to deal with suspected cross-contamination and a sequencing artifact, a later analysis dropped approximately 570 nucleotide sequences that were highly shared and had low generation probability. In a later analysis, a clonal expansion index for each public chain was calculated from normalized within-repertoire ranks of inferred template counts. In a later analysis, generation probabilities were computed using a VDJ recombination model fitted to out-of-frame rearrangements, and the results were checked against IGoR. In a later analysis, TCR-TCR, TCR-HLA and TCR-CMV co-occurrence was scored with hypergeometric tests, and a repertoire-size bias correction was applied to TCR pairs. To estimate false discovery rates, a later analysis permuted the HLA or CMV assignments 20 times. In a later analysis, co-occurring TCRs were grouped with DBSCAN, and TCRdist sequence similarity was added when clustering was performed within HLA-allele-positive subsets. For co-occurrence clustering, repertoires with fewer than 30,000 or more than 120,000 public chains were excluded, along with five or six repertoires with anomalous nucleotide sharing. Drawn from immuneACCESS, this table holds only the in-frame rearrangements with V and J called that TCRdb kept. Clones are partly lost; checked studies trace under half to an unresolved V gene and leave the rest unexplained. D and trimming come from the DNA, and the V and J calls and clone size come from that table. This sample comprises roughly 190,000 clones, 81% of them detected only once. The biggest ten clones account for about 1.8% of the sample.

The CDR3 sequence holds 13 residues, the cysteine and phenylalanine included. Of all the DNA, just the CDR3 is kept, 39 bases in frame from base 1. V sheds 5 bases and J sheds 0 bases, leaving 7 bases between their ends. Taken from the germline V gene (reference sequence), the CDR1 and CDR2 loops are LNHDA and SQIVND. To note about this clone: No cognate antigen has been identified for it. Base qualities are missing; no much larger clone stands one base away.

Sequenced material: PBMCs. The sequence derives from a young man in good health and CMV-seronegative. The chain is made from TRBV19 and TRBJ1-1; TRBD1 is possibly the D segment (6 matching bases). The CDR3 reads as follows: CASSQGLNTEAFF. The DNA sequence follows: TGTGCCAGTAGTCAGGGGTTGAACACTGAAGCTTTCTTT.